A single TCR beta chain is shown here with its context. Its antigen is unidentified. The authors incorporated unique molecular identifiers into the TCR beta cDNA libraries. MiXCR was run by TCRdb on the PCR reads, yielding one entry per CDR3 protein. The sample lists about 800,000 distinct CDR3 sequences, 25% to 30% occurring once. This record belongs to a study of post-analysis software for immune sequencing data. Trimming took 0 bases from V and 7 from J; bases not matched to a gene: 6. CDR3 length equals 16 residues. Looked up from germline, CDR1 is LGHNA and CDR2 is YSLEER. The study, taken as a whole, reports: About 5 TRBV segments appeared more often in patients than in controls, and TRBV5-6, TRBV5-1 and TRBV20-1 were among these.

The chain links TRBV4-3 to TRBJ1-5; 10 positions agree with TRBD1. The clonotype originates from a girl aged 10 to 17 with multiple sclerosis. Input material: blood. For the CDR3, the DNA is TGCGCCAGCAGCCAAGATTTTGGACAGGGGGGACAGCCCCAGCATTTT. This translates into CASSQDFGQGGQPQHF.